This TCR beta chain was found in a study of radiotherapy plus CTLA-4 blockade in lung cancer. At the level of the study: Among patients, over 15% showed objective responses, and 31% had disease control.

Chemo-refractory metastatic non-small-cell lung cancer patients were treated with focal radiation plus CTLA-4 blockade with ipilimumab. This clone was seen a handful of times. Germline CDR1 and CDR2: MNHEY and SVGAGI. The CDR3 loop spans 16 amino acids. Trimming took 1 base from V and 7 from J, leaving 14 bases between them. The method was immunoSEQ multiplex PCR; TCRdb's version includes in-frame clones alone and lacks a portion of them. The table records some 37,000 clones, 55% to 80% of them present only once. This TCR derives from a human donor with non-small cell lung cancer who had stable disease on radiotherapy plus ipilimumab. Sequenced here: peripheral blood, sampled from a patient treated with radiotherapy plus ipilimumab. The chain couples TRBV6-5 to TRBJ1-6; possibly TRBD1 for D (6 bases). The CDR3 reads CASSYFTGQGNSPLHF. For the CDR3, the DNA is TGTGCCAGCAGTTACTTCACAGGGCAGGGAAATTCACCCCTCCACTTT.